This T cell receptor (beta chain) came from a study of response to subunit inactivated influenza vaccine. Broader study findings: The authors proposed limited new T cell recruitment per seasonal influenza vaccination.

V lost 0 bases, J lost 4 bases, and 6 bases stayed unmatched. Germline V CDR1 and CDR2: LGHNA, YSLEER. The CDR3 extends over 16 amino acids. This clonotype came up a few times. Its specificity is unknown. TCRdb analysed the RT-PCR reads with MiXCR anew, one entry per CDR3 protein. The data contain about 480,000 distinct CDR3 sequences, roughly 11% of them singletons. Sequencing was performed on PBMCs from blood, taken roughly 48 days after vaccination. This rearrangement joins TRBV4-3 to TRBJ2-5; TRBD2 matches 9 bases. The receptor was isolated from a man between 50 and 59 years old who received an inactivated influenza vaccine. The CDR3, as DNA: TGCGCCAGCAGCCAAGACTGGCGGGAGGGAAGAGAGACCCAGTACTTC. This gives the protein CASSQDWREGRETQYF.